The 17 T cell receptor beta chains below come from one sample, sequenced in a study of blood T cell repertoires in COVID-19. Libraries were prepared by immunoSEQ multiplex PCR; TCRdb keeps only in-frame clonotypes and omits some of them. This sample has about 140,000 clones, with 70% to 90% found just once. The sample taken for sequencing was peripheral blood. These receptors originate from a man aged 65 to 79 with acute or convalescent COVID-19.

The chain combines TRBV5-4 with TRBJ2-7; D possibly corresponds to TRBD1 (5 bases). CDR3 size: 12 residues. Germline V CDR1 and CDR2: SGHNT, YYREEE (reference sequence). Trimming left V 0 bases short and J 4 bases short, with 5 bases between. The CDR3 bases are TGTGCCAGCAGCTTGGGACAGTACGAGCAGTACTTC. The encoded protein is CASSLGQYEQYF. The full variable domain, in which reference TRBV5-4 and TRBJ2-7 provide the parts outside the CDR3, is ETGVTQSPTHLIKTRGQQVTLRCSSQSGHNTVSWYQQALGQGPQFIFQYYREEENGRGNFPPRFSGLQFPNYSSELNVNALELDDSALYLCASSLGQYEQYFGPGTRLTVT.

This clone has just a few counts. The chain links TRBV14 to TRBJ1-1; 7 nucleotides line up with TRBD1. This CDR3 region has 16 residues. V lost 3 bases and J lost 6; bases outside the gene matches: 13. Germline loops: CDR1 SGHDN, CDR2 FVKESK. The CDR3 reads CASSHLLGQGGPEAFF. The CDR3 region has the DNA TGTGCCAGCAGCCACCTCTTAGGGCAGGGGGGCCCTGAAGCTTTCTTT.

The chain uses TRBV9 and TRBJ1-2, with 9 nucleotides matching TRBD1. The germline V gene has CDR1 SGDLS and CDR2 YYNGEE. The CDR3 is 16 amino acids. The junction had 12 bases not matched to a gene; V was cut back by 4 bases and J by 5 bases. The CDR3 DNA is TGTGCCAGCAGCCAGACCACAGGGGGCGCTTGGTATGGCTACACCTTC. The encoded protein is CASSQTTGGAWYGYTF.

The chain has TRBV12-3 or TRBV12-4 and TRBJ1-1; D unresolved. Trimming shortened V by 1 base and J by 9 bases, and 6 bases separated the two germline ends. The CDR3 is made up of 11 amino acids. The CDR3, as DNA: TGTGCCAGCAGTTTAGATATTCAAGCTTTCTTT. It yields the protein CASSLDIQAFF.

CDR3: CASSENQLAGGAQETQYF. CDR3 DNA sequence: TGTGCCAGCAGTGAAAATCAACTAGCGGGAGGCGCCCAAGAGACCCAGTACTTC. The V and J genes are TRBV2 and TRBJ2-5, with 12 bases identical to TRBD2. Trimming took 2 bases from V and 1 from J; bases not matched to a gene: 8. This CDR3 region has 18 residues. The germline gives CDR1 SNHLY, CDR2 FYNNEI. The full variable domain, rest sourced from reference TRBV2 and TRBJ2-5, is EPEVTQTPSHQVTQMGQEVILRCVPISNHLYFYWYRQILGQKVEFLVSFYNNEISEKSEIFDDQFSVERPDGSNFTLKIRSTKLEDSAMYFCASSENQLAGGAQETQYFGPGTRLLVL.

The chain combines TRBV28 with TRBJ2-1; 7 bases are shared with TRBD1. The CDR3 sequence is 13 residues long. V was pared by 10 bases and J by 4 bases, with 7 bases of the junction left unmatched. Germline CDR1 reads MDHEN; CDR2 reads SYDVKM. The CDR3 loop is CAITGTEYNEQFF. CDR3 coding DNA: TGTGCCATTACCGGGACAGAGTACAATGAGCAGTTCTTC. Looking up the rest from reference TRBV28 and TRBJ2-1 gives the full variable domain: DVKVTQSSRYLVKRTGEKVFLECVQDMDHENMFWYRQDPGLGLRLIYFSYDVKMKEKGDIPEGYSVSREKKERFSLILESASTNQTSMYLCAITGTEYNEQFFGPGTRLTVL.

This clone appeared once. The V call is TRBV18, the J call TRBJ2-3; 12 bases are shared with TRBD2. With 6 bases clipped from V and 3 bases from J, the junction kept 1 base outside the gene matches. This CDR3 has 14 amino acids. The germline V gene has CDR1 KGHSH and CDR2 LQKENI. CDR3 loop: CASSGTSGTDTQYF. The CDR3 nucleotides are TGTGCCAGCTCGGGGACTAGCGGGACAGATACGCAGTATTTT.

The CDR3 nucleotides read TGTGCCAGCAGTGACTACCCGGCAGGGGTAGCCGGGGAGCTGTTTTTT. Protein: CASSDYPAGVAGELFF. The chain has TRBV6-4 and TRBJ2-2; possibly TRBD1 for D (6 bases). V dropped 1 base and J dropped 6 bases, with 15 bases sitting between them. The CDR3 contains 16 residues. CDR1 and CDR2 from the germline V gene are MRHNA and SNTAGT.

The chain couples TRBV30 to TRBJ2-3, with TRBD2 matching over 11 bases. This CDR3 is built from 17 residues. V was clipped by 2 bases and J by 2 bases; unmatched bases: 9. Germline V lookup: CDR1 GTSNPN, CDR2 SVGIG (reference sequence). The CDR3 protein is CAWSINSGRALTDTQYF. The CDR3 region has the DNA TGTGCCTGGAGTATAAATAGCGGGAGGGCCCTCACAGATACGCAGTATTTT.

The sample holds one count of this clone. The rearrangement links TRBV9 to TRBJ1-3; D gene uncertain. The length of the CDR3 is 15 residues. Trimming took off 0 bases at V and 0 bases at J, with 7 bases between the two ends. Germline V CDR1 and CDR2: SGDLS, YYNGEE. CDR3 DNA: TGTGCCAGCAGCGTAGACGGGAGCTCTGGAAACACCATATATTTT. Protein product: CASSVDGSSGNTIYF.

V usage is TRBV24-1 and J usage is TRBJ1-1; D gene ambiguous. Trimming cost V 7 bases and J 5 bases, with 10 bases left between them. CDR1 is KGHDR, CDR2 SFDVKD, per germline. This CDR3 contains 12 residues. CDR3 region: CATRGAGTEAFF. CDR3 DNA sequence: TGTGCCACCAGGGGCGCGGGAACTGAAGCTTTCTTT.

This sequence joins TRBV2 and TRBJ2-2, with TRBD1 identical over 9 bases. The CDR3 contains 16 residues. Germline CDR1 reads SNHLY; CDR2 reads FYNNEI. The trim removed 7 bases at V and 5 bases at J, leaving 11 bases unmatched. The CDR3 coding sequence is TGTGCCAGCACCCAATACGGACAGGGGAGAACCGGGGAGCTGTTTTTT. Translation gives CASTQYGQGRTGELFF.

This sequence joins TRBV2 and TRBJ1-2, with D unresolved. The CDR3 loop spans 13 amino acids. The germline gives CDR1 SNHLY, CDR2 FYNNEI. V dropped 5 bases and J dropped 4 bases, with 11 bases sitting between them. CDR3: CASSREGGYGYTF. In DNA, the CDR3 is TGTGCCAGCAGTAGGGAGGGAGGCTATGGCTACACCTTC.

The chain employs TRBV3-1 (or the pseudogene TRBV3-2) and TRBJ2-6; 8 bases line up with TRBD1. CDR1 is LGHDT and CDR2 is YNNKEL in the germline V gene (reference sequence). The CDR3 loop spans 15 amino acids. Losses at the gene ends were 5 bases for V and 3 bases for J; bases not matched to a gene: 3. The CDR3 coding sequence is TGTGCCAGCAGCAAAGGGACAGGTGGGGCCAACGTCCTGACTTTC. Amino acids: CASSKGTGGANVLTF.

This clone appeared once. Here the CDR3 reads CASSLLGQASNEKLFF. CDR3 nucleotides: TGCGCCAGCAGCTTGCTCGGCCAGGCGTCTAATGAAAAACTGTTTTTT. The chain is built from TRBV5-1 and TRBJ1-4; D ambiguous. The CDR3 is 16 residues long. Trimming cost V 1 base and J 3 bases, with 13 bases left between them. Per the germline V gene, CDR1 is SGHRS and CDR2 is YFSETQ.

This chain links TRBV6-6 with TRBJ2-7; 8 nucleotides agree with TRBD2. Looked up from germline, CDR1 is MNHNY and CDR2 is SVGAGI (reference sequence). Trimming took 6 bases from V and 5 from J; bases not matched to a gene: 6. The CDR3 has 13 residues. CDR3: CASSRGGENEQYF. The CDR3 region has the DNA TGTGCCAGCAGCCGGGGGGGCGAGAACGAGCAGTACTTC.

V is TRBV7-2 and J is TRBJ2-5, with 11 bases matching TRBD2. Germline V lookup: CDR1 SGHTA, CDR2 FQGNSA. The CDR3 has 17 residues. V lost 4 bases and J lost 4; bases outside the gene matches: 11. As DNA, the CDR3 is TGTGCCAGCAGCTCGTCCTCACTAGCGGGAGTGGGAGAGACCCAGTACTTC. As protein: CASSSSSLAGVGETQYF. The complete variable domain, with remaining parts taken from reference TRBV7-2 and TRBJ2-5, reads GAGVSQSPSNKVTEKGKDVELRCDPISGHTALYWYRQSLGQGLEFLIYFQGNSAPDKSGLPSDRFSAERTGGSVSTLTIQRTQQEDSAVYLCASSSSSLAGVGETQYFGPGTRLLVL.